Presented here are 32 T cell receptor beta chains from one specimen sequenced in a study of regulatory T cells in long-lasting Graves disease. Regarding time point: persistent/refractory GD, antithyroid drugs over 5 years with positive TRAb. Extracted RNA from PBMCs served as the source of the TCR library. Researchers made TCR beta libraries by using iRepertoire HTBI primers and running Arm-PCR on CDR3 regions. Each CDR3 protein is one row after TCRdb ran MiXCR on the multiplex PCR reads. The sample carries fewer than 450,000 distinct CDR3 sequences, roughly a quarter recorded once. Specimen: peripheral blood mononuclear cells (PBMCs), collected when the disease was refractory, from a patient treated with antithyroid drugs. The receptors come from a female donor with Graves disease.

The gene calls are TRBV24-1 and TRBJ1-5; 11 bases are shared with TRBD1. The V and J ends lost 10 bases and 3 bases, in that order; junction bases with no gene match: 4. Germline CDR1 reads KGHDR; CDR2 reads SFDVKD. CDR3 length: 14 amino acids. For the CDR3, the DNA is TGTGCCACGGGACAGGGGGGCCCCAATCAGCCCCAGCATTTT. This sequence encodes CATGQGGPNQPQHF.

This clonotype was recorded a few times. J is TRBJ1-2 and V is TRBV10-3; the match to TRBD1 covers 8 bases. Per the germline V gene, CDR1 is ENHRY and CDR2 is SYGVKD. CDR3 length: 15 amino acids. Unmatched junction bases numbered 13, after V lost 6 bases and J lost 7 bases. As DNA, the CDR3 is TGTGCCATCAGCCCAAAGGGACAGGATTTGAGTGGCTACACCTTC. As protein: CAISPKGQDLSGYTF.

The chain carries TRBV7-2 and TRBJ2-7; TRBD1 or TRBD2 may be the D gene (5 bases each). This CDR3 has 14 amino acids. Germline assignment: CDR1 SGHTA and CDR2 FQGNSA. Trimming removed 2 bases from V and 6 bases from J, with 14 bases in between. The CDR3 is CASSLPGRNREQYF. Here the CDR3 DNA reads TGTGCCAGCAGCTTACCGGGACGGAATCGCGAGCAGTACTTC.

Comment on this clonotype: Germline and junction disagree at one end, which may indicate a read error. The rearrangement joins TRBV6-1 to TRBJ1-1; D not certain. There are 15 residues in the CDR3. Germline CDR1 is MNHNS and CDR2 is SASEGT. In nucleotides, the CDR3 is TGTACCAGCAGTGAAGAAGGCCGATCGAACACTGAAGCTTTCTTT. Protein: CTSSEEGRSNTEAFF.

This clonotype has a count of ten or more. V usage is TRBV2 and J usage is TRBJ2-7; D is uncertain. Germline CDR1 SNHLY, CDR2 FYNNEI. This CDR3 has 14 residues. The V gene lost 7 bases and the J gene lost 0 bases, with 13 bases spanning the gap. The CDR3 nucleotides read TGTGCCAGCATATTCGGTCCGAGCTCCTACGAGCAGTACTTC. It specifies CASIFGPSSYEQYF.

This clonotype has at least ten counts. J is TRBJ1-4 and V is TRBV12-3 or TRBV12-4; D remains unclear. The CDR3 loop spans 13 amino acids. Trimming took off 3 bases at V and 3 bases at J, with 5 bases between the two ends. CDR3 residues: CASSFSANEKLFF. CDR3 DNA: TGTGCCAGCAGTTTCTCGGCTAATGAAAAACTGTTTTTT.

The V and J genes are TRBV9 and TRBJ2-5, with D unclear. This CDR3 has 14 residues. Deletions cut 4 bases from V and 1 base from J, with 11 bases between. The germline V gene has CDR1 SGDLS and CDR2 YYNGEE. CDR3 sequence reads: CASSPGPIQETQYF. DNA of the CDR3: TGTGCCAGCAGCCCCGGACCGATCCAAGAGACCCAGTACTTC.

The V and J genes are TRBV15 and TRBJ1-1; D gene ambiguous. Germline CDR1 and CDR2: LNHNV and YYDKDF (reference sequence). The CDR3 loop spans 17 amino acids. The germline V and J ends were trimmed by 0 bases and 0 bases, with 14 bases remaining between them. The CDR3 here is CATSRDRGSGMNTEAFF. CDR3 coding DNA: TGTGCCACCAGCAGAGATCGAGGGAGCGGAATGAACACTGAAGCTTTCTTT.

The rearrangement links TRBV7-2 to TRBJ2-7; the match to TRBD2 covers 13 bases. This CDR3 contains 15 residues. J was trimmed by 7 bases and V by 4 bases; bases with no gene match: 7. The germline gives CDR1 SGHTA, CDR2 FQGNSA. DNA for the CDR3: TGTGCCAGCAGCTCACTACTAGCGGGAGGGCAAGAGCAGTACTTC. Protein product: CASSSLLAGGQEQYF.

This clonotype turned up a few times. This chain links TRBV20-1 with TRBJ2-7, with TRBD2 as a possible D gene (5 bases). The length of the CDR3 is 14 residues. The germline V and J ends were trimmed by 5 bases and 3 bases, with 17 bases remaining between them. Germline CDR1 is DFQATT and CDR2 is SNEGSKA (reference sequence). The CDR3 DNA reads TGCAGTGCTGGTCCAAGCGGACGGGGCTACGAGCAGTACTTC. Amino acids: CSAGPSGRGYEQYF.

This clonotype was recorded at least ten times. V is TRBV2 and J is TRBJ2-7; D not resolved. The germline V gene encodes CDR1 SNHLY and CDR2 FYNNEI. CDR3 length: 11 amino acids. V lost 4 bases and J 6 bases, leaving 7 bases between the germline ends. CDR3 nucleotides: TGTGCCAGCAGTGGCGACTCCGAGCAGTACTTC. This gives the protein CASSGDSEQYF.

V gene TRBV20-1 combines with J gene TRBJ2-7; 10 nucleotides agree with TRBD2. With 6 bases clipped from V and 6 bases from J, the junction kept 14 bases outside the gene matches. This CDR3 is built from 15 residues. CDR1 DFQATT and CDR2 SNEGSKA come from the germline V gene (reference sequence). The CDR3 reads CSAHPASGSHREQYF. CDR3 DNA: TGCAGTGCGCACCCCGCTAGCGGGAGTCACCGCGAGCAGTACTTC.

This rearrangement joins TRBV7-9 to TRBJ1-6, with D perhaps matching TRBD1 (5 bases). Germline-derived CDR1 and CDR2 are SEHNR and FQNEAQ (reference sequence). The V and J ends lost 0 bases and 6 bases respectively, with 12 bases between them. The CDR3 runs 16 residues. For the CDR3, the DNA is TGTGCCAGCAGCTTAGCGGGATTTGGGGGTAATTCACCCCTCCACTTT. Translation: CASSLAGFGGNSPLHF.

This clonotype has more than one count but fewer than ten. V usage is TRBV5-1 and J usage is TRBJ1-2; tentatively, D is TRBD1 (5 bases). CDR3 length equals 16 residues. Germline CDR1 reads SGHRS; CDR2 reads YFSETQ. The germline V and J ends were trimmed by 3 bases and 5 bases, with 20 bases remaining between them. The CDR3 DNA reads TGCGCCAGCAGCTGGGACCTACATGAGTCCGGATATGGCTACACCTTC. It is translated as CASSWDLHESGYGYTF. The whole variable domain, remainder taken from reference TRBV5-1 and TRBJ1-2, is KAGVTQTPRYLIKTRGQQVTLSCSPISGHRSVSWYQQTPGQGLQFLFEYFSETQRNKGNFPGRFSGRQFSNSRSEMNVSTLELGDSALYLCASSWDLHESGYGYTFGSGTRLTVV.

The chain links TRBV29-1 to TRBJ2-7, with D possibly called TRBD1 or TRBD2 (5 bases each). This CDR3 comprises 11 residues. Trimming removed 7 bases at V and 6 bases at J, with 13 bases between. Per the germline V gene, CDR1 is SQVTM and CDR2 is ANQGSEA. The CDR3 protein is CSAESGSEQYF. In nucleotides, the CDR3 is TGCAGCGCAGAATCAGGGAGCGAGCAGTACTTC.

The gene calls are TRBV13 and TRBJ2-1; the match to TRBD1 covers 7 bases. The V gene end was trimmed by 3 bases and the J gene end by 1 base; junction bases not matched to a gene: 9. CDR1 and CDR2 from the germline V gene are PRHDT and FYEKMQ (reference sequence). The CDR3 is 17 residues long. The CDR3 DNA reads TGTGCCAGCAGCTTTGACAGGGTGCTTGGTTCCTACAATGAGCAGTTCTTC. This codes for CASSFDRVLGSYNEQFF.

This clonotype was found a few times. CDR3: CASSQAMDNSPLHF. Here the CDR3 DNA reads TGTGCCAGCAGCCAAGCGATGGATAATTCACCCCTCCACTTT. The rearrangement uses TRBV3-1 and TRBJ1-6; D uncertain. V was cut by 1 base and J by 5 bases, with 6 bases left in between. This CDR3 is built from 14 residues. Per the germline V gene, CDR1 is LGHDT and CDR2 is YNNKEL (reference sequence).

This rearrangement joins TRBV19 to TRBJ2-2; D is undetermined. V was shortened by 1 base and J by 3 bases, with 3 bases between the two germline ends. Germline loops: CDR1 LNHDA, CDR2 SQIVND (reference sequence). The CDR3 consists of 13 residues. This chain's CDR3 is CASSIGHTGELFF. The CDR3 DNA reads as TGTGCCAGTAGTATAGGGCACACCGGGGAGCTGTTTTTT.

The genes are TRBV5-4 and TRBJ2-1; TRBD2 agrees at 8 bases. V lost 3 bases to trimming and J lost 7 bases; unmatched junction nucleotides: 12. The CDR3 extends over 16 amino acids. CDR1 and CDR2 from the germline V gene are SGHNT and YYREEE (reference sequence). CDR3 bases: TGTGCCAGCAGCTCCTCCCGGACGGGAGGGGGAAATGAGCAGTTCTTC. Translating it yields CASSSSRTGGGNEQFF. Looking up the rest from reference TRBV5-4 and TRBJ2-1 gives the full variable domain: ETGVTQSPTHLIKTRGQQVTLRCSSQSGHNTVSWYQQALGQGPQFIFQYYREEENGRGNFPPRFSGLQFPNYSSELNVNALELDDSALYLCASSSSRTGGGNEQFFGPGTRLTVL.

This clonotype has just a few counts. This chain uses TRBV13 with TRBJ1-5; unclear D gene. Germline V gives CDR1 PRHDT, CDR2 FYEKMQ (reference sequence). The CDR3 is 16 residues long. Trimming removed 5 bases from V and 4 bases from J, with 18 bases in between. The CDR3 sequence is CASSPVGEGRNQPQHF. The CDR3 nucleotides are TGTGCCAGCAGCCCCGTGGGTGAGGGCAGGAATCAGCCCCAGCATTTT. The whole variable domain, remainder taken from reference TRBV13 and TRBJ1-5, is AAGVIQSPRHLIKEKRETATLKCYPIPRHDTVYWYQQGPGQDPQFLISFYEKMQSDKGSIPDRFSAQQFSDYHSELNMSSLELGDSALYFCASSPVGEGRNQPQHFGDGTRLSIL.

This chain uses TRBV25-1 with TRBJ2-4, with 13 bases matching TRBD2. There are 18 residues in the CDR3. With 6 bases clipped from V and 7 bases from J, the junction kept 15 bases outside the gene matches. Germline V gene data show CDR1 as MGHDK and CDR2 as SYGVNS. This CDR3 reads CASRAPGLAGVGLNIQYF. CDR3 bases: TGTGCCAGCAGGGCCCCCGGACTAGCGGGAGTCGGTTTGAACATTCAGTACTTC.

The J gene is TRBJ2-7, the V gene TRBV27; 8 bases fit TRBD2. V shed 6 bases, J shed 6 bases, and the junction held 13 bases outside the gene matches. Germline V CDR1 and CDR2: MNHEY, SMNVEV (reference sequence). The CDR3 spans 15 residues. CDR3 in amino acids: CASRRSSGPLGEQYF. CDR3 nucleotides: TGTGCCAGCAGGCGATCTAGCGGGCCCCTTGGCGAGCAGTACTTC.

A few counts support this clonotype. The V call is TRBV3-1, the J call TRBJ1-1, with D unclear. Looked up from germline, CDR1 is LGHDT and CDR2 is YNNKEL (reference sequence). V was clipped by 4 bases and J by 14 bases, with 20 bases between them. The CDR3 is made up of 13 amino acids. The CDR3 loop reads CASSPRQPEAHFF. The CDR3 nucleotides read TGTGCCAGCAGCCCGCGGCAACCAGAAGCTCACTTCTTT.

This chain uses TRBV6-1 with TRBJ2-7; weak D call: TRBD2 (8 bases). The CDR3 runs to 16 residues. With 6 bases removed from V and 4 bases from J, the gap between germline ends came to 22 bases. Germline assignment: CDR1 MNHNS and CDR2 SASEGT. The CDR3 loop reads CASSRGGRTSTYEQYF. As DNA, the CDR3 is TGTGCCAGCAGCCGAGGGGGCCGGACTAGCACGTACGAGCAGTACTTC.

The CDR3 DNA follows: TGTGCCAGCACTATTGGTGGGCAGGGTAATCAGCCCCAGCATTTT. Its translation: CASTIGGQGNQPQHF. V gene TRBV6-1 combines with J gene TRBJ1-5, with D perhaps matching TRBD1 (5 bases). This CDR3 region has 15 residues. Trimming took 7 bases from V and 4 from J, leaving 17 bases between them. From germline, CDR1 is MNHNS and CDR2 SASEGT.

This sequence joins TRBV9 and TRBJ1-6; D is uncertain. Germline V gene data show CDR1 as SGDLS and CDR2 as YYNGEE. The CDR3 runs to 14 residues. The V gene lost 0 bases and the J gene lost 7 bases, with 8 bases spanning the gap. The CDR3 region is CASSVDESNSPLHF. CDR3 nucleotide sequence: TGTGCCAGCAGCGTAGATGAATCAAATTCACCCCTCCACTTT.

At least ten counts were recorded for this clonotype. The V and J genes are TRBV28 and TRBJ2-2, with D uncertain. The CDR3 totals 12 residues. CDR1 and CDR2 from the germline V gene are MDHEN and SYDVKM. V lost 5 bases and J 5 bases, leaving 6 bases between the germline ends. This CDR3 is CASSQRTGELFF. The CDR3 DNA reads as TGTGCCAGCAGTCAAAGGACCGGGGAGCTGTTTTTT.

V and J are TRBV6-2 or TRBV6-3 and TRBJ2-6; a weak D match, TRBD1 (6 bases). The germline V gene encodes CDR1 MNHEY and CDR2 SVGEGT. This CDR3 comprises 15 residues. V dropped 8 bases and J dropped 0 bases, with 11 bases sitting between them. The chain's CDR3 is CASWEQGSGANVLTF. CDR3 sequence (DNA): TGTGCCAGCTGGGAACAGGGCTCTGGGGCCAACGTCCTGACTTTC.

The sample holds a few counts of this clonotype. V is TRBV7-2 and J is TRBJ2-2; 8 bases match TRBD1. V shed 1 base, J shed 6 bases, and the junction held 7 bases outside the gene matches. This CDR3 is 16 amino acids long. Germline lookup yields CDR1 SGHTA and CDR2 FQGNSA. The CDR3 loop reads CASSLVATGDSGELFF. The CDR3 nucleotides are TGTGCCAGCAGCTTAGTAGCGACAGGGGATTCCGGGGAGCTGTTTTTT.

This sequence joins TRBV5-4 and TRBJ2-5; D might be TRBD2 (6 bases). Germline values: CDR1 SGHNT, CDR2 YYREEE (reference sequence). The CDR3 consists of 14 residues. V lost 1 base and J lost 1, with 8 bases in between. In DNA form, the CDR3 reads TGTGCCAGCAGCTTGTGGGAGGTCCAAGAGACCCAGTACTTC. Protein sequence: CASSLWEVQETQYF.

In nucleotides, the CDR3 is TGCAGCGTCGTACTGGGGACAGTGGGGCGCGAGCAGTACTTC. It translates to CSVVLGTVGREQYF. This chain connects TRBV29-1 to TRBJ2-7; TRBD1 matches 7 bases. This CDR3 comprises 14 residues. V lost 6 bases to trimming and J lost 6 bases; unmatched junction nucleotides: 14. Germline V gene data show CDR1 as SQVTM and CDR2 as ANQGSEA.

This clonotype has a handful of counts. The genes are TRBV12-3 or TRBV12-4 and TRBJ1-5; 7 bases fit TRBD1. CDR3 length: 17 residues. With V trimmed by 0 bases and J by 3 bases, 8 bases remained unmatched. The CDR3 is CASSLARTGWSNQPQHF. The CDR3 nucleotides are TGTGCCAGCAGTTTAGCAAGGACAGGCTGGTCCAATCAGCCCCAGCATTTT.